The rows below give T cell receptor beta chains drawn from one sample of a study of T cell responses to AZD1222 COVID-19 vaccine. Profiled with immunoSEQ multiplex PCR; TCRdb holds only in-frame clones, not every one. This sample has 60,000 to 80,000 clones; around 90% occur once, and the top ten carry roughly 5%. This sample comprised peripheral blood, obtained on day 0 of AZD1222 vaccination. The source is an adult in good health. Each CDR3 is given with its conserved first and last residue. Fields, in order: J gene, V gene, CDR3 protein.

>TRBJ1-1|TRBV11-1
CASSLGGTVPYEAFF
>TRBJ1-5|TRBV10-3
CAISEMGSNQPQHF
>TRBJ1-5|TRBV6-1
CASSDSSNQPQHF
>TRBJ1-5|TRBV15
CATSRGGGSNQPQHF
>TRBJ1-2|TRBV5-1
CASRTGGDDDGYTF
>TRBJ1-1|TRBV2
CASTGQSLPHTEAFF
>TRBJ2-2|TRBV2
CASSEGPGGVTGELFF
>TRBJ1-2|TRBV7-9
CASSLNRGYTF
>TRBJ1-1|TRBV7-9
CASSIQTGVSEAFF
>TRBJ2-2|TRBV7-8
CASSLRGNRQGVHTGELFF
>TRBJ1-1|TRBV11-2
CASSFGQTNTEAFF
>TRBJ1-2|TRBV5-6
CASSFSYGYTF
>TRBJ1-5|TRBV6-5
CASSQRKTDQPQHF
>TRBJ1-2|TRBV18
CASSPSNAGGGYGYTF
>TRBJ1-3|TRBV7-8
CASSQRSSGNTIYF
>TRBJ2-5|TRBV5-8
CASRDQGGLETQYF
>TRBJ2-2|TRBV30
CACNTWGSGELFF
>TRBJ2-7|TRBV29-1
CSVEDRARGYEQYF
>TRBJ2-5|TRBV9
CASSVADGRETQYF
>TRBJ1-5|TRBV5-1
CASSLVPGTGSPQHF
>TRBJ1-6|TRBV19
CATPRGDRVSPLHF
>TRBJ1-1|TRBV5-1
CASSLERRTEAFF
>TRBJ1-1|TRBV7-3
CASSLTGTGANTEAFF
>TRBJ1-1|TRBV5-1
CASTYNRENTEAFF
>TRBJ1-2|TRBV7-8
CASSLGGRNYGYTF
>TRBJ2-1|TRBV7-9
CASSYVPGLPIYNEQFF
>TRBJ1-1|TRBV6-6
CASSYGMTTEAFF
>TRBJ2-1|TRBV7-2
CASSLGRGDSNEQFF
>TRBJ1-1|TRBV6-5
CASTTDRGRTEAFF
>TRBJ1-2|TRBV30
CAWSVGMAAVFGYGYTF
>TRBJ1-5|TRBV27
CASSRGNQPQHF
>TRBJ1-3|TRBV7-8
CASSRNTGARNTIYF
>TRBJ1-4|TRBV4-1
CASSPIGRQGRGEKLFF
>TRBJ1-2|TRBV25-1
CASSERWMNGYTF
>TRBJ2-4|TRBV6-1
CASSRDSRQNIQYF
>TRBJ2-4|TRBV9
CASSVGIGGSKNIQYF
>TRBJ1-2|TRBV25-1
CASSGAWAGKGYTF
>TRBJ1-5|TRBV5-6
CASSLRGARSNQPQHF
>TRBJ1-6|TRBV18
CASSPTGGQGRSPLHF
>TRBJ1-1|TRBV7-9
CASTSVHTEAFF
>TRBJ1-5|TRBV5-1
CASSLDRGQPQHF
>TRBJ2-6|TRBV5-8
CASSLRQGTSGANVLTF
>TRBJ1-2|TRBV7-9
CASSLDRGLYGYTF
>TRBJ1-5|TRBV19
CASIRTGSNQPQHF
>TRBJ1-2|TRBV6-6
CASTTELVLHSRYTF
>TRBJ2-1|TRBV5-5
CASSLEGLALLF
>TRBJ1-3|TRBV30
CASRGLAGNTIYF